Listed below are T cell receptor beta chains from one sample, sequenced in a study of blood T cell repertoires in COVID-19. Assay used: immunoSEQ multiplex PCR; TCRdb lists only in-frame clones, some missing. The sample contains 55,000 to 70,000 clones, roughly 89% of which appear only once. Sequencing was done on a sample of peripheral blood. These receptors all stem from a human donor in a cohort sampled during active COVID-19. CDR3s include the opening cysteine and the closing phenylalanine or tryptophan. The D gene is left open where the match is weak. Rows give clone size only sometimes, using once, few, many, or a class for an expanded clone.

j_call clone_size d_call v_call cdr3_aa cdr3_nt
TRBJ2-7 once TRBD1 TRBV5-4 CASSPWTGGDLTYEQYF TGTGCCAGCAGCCCATGGACAGGGGGGGACTTAACCTACGAGCAGTACTTC
TRBJ2-7 NA NA TRBV15 CATSRLVGSGEQYF TGTGCCACCAGCAGACTAGTAGGATCGGGTGAGCAGTACTTC
TRBJ2-1 NA TRBD2 TRBV7-3 CASSPTRGGSNEQFF TGTGCCAGCAGCCCAACCCGGGGGGGGTCCAATGAGCAGTTCTTC
TRBJ1-6 NA NA TRBV1 CTSSPGQGLTDNSPLHF TGCACCAGCAGCCCGGGACAGGGGTTAACTGATAATTCACCCCTCCACTTT
TRBJ1-1 NA NA TRBV11-2 CASSLFDRLNTEAFF TGTGCCAGCAGCCTTTTTGACAGACTCAACACTGAAGCTTTCTTT
TRBJ1-1 NA NA TRBV6-5 CASRTEGRTEAFF TGTGCCAGCAGAACTGAGGGGAGGACTGAAGCTTTCTTT
TRBJ2-1 NA NA TRBV7-6 CASSLTSGPYYNEQFF TGTGCCAGCAGCTTAACGAGCGGACCCTACTACAATGAGCAGTTCTTC
TRBJ1-5 NA NA TRBV27 CASSLKSSNQPQHF TGTGCCAGCAGTCTGAAGAGTAGCAATCAGCCCCAGCATTTT
TRBJ1-5 NA NA TRBV15 CATPGPHGQPQHF TGTGCCACCCCGGGTCCTCACGGGCAGCCCCAGCATTTT
TRBJ2-4 NA TRBD1 TRBV4-2 CASSQVQGENIQYF TGTGCCAGCAGCCAAGTCCAGGGGGAAAACATTCAGTACTTC
TRBJ2-7 NA TRBD1 TRBV7-9 CASSRSTGPFSYEQYF TGTGCCAGCAGCCGATCGACAGGGCCCTTCTCCTACGAGCAGTACTTC
TRBJ2-1 NA NA TRBV7-9 CASTQINEQFF TGTGCCAGCACTCAGATCAATGAGCAGTTCTTC
TRBJ2-7 NA TRBD1 TRBV28 CASIMPLDRGGSEQYF TGTGCCAGCATTATGCCTTTAGACAGGGGAGGCAGCGAGCAGTACTTC
TRBJ2-1 NA TRBD2 TRBV11-2 CASSLRLAGVYNEQFF TGTGCCAGCAGCTTACGACTAGCGGGAGTATATAATGAGCAGTTCTTC
TRBJ2-3 NA TRBD1 TRBV15 CATSKGAIAEGADTQYF TGTGCCACCAGCAAGGGGGCCATCGCCGAAGGGGCAGATACGCAGTATTTT
TRBJ2-3 NA NA TRBV15 CATSRGLADTQYF TGTGCCACCAGCAGGGGGCTCGCAGATACGCAGTATTTT
TRBJ2-4 NA NA TRBV19 CASSAGNLAKNIQYF TGTGCCAGTAGCGCGGGGAACCTAGCCAAAAACATTCAGTACTTC
TRBJ1-5 NA TRBD1 TRBV19 CASLDRAYSNQPQHF TGTGCCAGTCTGGACAGGGCATATAGCAATCAGCCCCAGCATTTT
TRBJ1-1 NA TRBD1 TRBV5-4 CASSLGGTAMNTEAFF TGTGCCAGCAGCTTGGGGGGGACAGCGATGAACACTGAAGCTTTCTTT
TRBJ2-3 NA NA TRBV9 CASSALDSTDTQYF TGTGCCAGCAGCGCTCTAGACAGCACAGATACGCAGTATTTT
TRBJ2-5 NA TRBD2 TRBV9 CASSVEGSGSRAQYF TGTGCCAGCAGCGTAGAAGGTAGCGGGAGTAGGGCCCAGTACTTC
TRBJ2-3 NA NA TRBV7-3 CASSPGQPWDTQYF TGTGCCAGCAGTCCCGGACAACCTTGGGATACGCAGTATTTT
TRBJ2-1 NA NA TRBV7-9 CASSSYAYNEQFF TGTGCCAGCAGCTCCTATGCTTACAATGAGCAGTTCTTC
TRBJ2-5 NA NA TRBV5-4 CASSKTREEETQYF TGTGCCAGCAGCAAAACCAGGGAAGAGGAGACCCAGTACTTC
TRBJ1-6 NA TRBD1 TRBV30 CAWSGIGRDRRNSPLHF TGTGCCTGGAGCGGGATTGGCCGGGACAGGCGTAATTCACCCCTCCACTTT
TRBJ2-1 NA NA TRBV6-5 CASTRLSSSYNEQFF TGTGCCAGCACTCGTCTGTCTAGCTCCTACAATGAGCAGTTCTTC
TRBJ1-2 NA NA TRBV29-1 CSGDGYTF TGCAGCGGAGATGGCTACACCTTC